This record concerns one T cell receptor beta chain sequence. What it binds is not known. Germline CDR1 MGHRA, CDR2 YSYEKL. V gave up 8 bases and J gave up 5 bases, with 18 bases separating them. This CDR3 has 15 amino acids. This sample was included in a study of immune evolution from preneoplasia to lung adenocarcinoma. Study-wide findings and caveats: Later-stage lesions appeared to have more T cells, more diversity, less clonality. Compared with EGFR-mutant or double wild-type lesions, KRAS-mutant nodules were more clonal. Top clone share appeared to fall from AAH through AIS, MIA, adenocarcinoma.

TCRdb keeps only in-frame clones here, not all; method: immunoSEQ multiplex PCR. The table lists more than 5,000 clones, approximately 86% of them singletons, with approximately 3.2% in the top ten. The origin of this receptor is a person aged 50-75 years with lung adenocarcinoma. The rearrangement uses TRBV4-1 and TRBJ1-4; D possibly corresponds to TRBD1 (5 bases). The sequenced sample was FFPE invasive lung adenocarcinoma tissue. CDR3 in amino acids: CASRRGPGLNEKLFF. CDR3 sequence (DNA): TGCGCCAGCCGCCGGGGTCCAGGGCTAAATGAAAAACTGTTTTTT.